This TCR beta chain is drawn from a study of brain T cells in children with intractable seizures. General study points: Clones missing pre-surgery may reflect undersampling of that blood sample.

As concerns this clone: The antigen is undetermined.

Indicated time point: blood from clinic visit 5 months post-surgery; TSC patient then seizure free. The sequenced cases were selected for having the highest brain T cell transcript signatures. At least one anti-epileptic drug was given before surgery. The germline V and J ends were trimmed by 5 bases and 3 bases, with 14 bases remaining between them. Germline V gene data show CDR1 as SGHNT and CDR2 as YYREEE (reference sequence). The CDR3 sequence is 14 residues long. Assay used: immunoSEQ multiplex PCR; TCRdb lists only in-frame clones, some missing. The sample has a few hundred thousand clones; 93% are singletons.

The sample in question was peripheral blood, obtained 4 to 5 months after surgery. The sequence came from a boy in the first two years of life with tuberous sclerosis and intractable seizures. The chain uses TRBV5-4 and TRBJ1-1; D call uncertain. In DNA, the CDR3 is TGTGCCAGCAGTCCTGGATATGGGGACACTGAAGCTTTCTTT. Translation gives CASSPGYGDTEAFF.